Sequencing of this TCR beta chain was carried out in a study of OX40 agonist ivuxolimab in advanced cancers. Study at large: Ivuxolimab is a fully human IgG2 antibody that activates OX40 (CD134). Every 2 weeks, patients got intravenous ivuxolimab at one of six dose levels (0.01-10 mg/kg). Patients were roughly 83% male with ages roughly 20 to 80, mean about 65.

Germline assignment: CDR1 SGHAT and CDR2 FQNNGV. The CDR3 sequence is 14 residues long. Trimming stripped 7 bases from V and 7 bases from J, with 19 bases between. Patients were ineligible given autoimmune disease history or systemic immunosuppression. Sequencing used immunoSEQ multiplex PCR; TCRdb keeps in-frame clones, though not all of them. The top ten hold around 15% of the sample, which has roughly 11,000 clones, approximately 80% seen once. The chain couples TRBV11-2 to TRBJ1-1; D may be TRBD1 (5 bases). The sequences come from CD4+ or CD8+ T cells sorted from blood, collected in a trial of the OX40 agonist ivuxolimab. This TCR was recovered from an adult with an advanced solid tumor such as melanoma, head and neck, liver or kidney cancer. CDR3 sequence reads: CASKGLGGRIEAFF. The CDR3 DNA follows: TGTGCCAGCAAGGGGCTCGGGGGTCGAATTGAAGCTTTCTTT.